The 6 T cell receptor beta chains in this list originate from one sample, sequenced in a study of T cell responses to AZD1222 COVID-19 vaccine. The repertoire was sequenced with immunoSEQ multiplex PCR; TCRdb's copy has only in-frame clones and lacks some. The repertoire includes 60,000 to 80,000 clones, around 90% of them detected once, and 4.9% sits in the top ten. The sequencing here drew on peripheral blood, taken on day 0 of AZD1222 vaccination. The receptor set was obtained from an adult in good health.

CDR3 DNA: TGTGCCAGCAGCGGGGCCCCGAACACTGAAGCTTTCTTT. Protein product: CASSGAPNTEAFF. The genes are TRBV5-4 and TRBJ1-1; tentative D call: TRBD1 (5 bases). V dropped 4 bases and J dropped 1 base, with 8 bases sitting between them. Looked up from germline, CDR1 is SGHNT and CDR2 is YYREEE (reference sequence). This CDR3 region has 13 residues. The full variable domain, rest sourced from reference TRBV5-4 and TRBJ1-1, is ETGVTQSPTHLIKTRGQQVTLRCSSQSGHNTVSWYQQALGQGPQFIFQYYREEENGRGNFPPRFSGLQFPNYSSELNVNALELDDSALYLCASSGAPNTEAFFGQGTRLTVV.

The CDR3 DNA sequence: TGTGCCAGCAGTTACTCCCGGACAAGTACCGGGGAGCTGTTTTTT. Its translation is CASSYSRTSTGELFF. The chain combines TRBV6-6 with TRBJ2-2; tentative D call: TRBD1 (5 bases). The CDR3 consists of 15 residues. In germline, CDR1 is MNHNY, CDR2 SVGAGI (reference sequence). V dropped 0 bases and J dropped 5 bases, with 10 bases sitting between them.

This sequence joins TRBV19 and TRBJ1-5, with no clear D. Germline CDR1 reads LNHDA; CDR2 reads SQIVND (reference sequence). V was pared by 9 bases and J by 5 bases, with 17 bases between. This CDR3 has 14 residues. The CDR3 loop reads CASTNRNLDQPQHF. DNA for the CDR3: TGTGCCAGCACCAACAGAAACCTAGATCAGCCCCAGCATTTT.

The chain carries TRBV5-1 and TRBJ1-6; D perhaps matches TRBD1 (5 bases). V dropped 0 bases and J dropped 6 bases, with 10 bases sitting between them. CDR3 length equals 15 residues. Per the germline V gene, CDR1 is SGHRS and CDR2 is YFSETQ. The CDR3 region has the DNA TGCGCCAGCAGCTTGGCTGGGGGATCTAATTCACCCCTCCACTTT. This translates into CASSLAGGSNSPLHF. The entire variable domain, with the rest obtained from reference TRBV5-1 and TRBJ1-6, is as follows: KAGVTQTPRYLIKTRGQQVTLSCSPISGHRSVSWYQQTPGQGLQFLFEYFSETQRNKGNFPGRFSGRQFSNSRSEMNVSTLELGDSALYLCASSLAGGSNSPLHFGNGTRLTVT.

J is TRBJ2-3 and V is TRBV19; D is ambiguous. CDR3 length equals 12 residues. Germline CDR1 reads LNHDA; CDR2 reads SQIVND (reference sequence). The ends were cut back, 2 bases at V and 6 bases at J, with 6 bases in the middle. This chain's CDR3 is CASSILGDTQYF. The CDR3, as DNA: TGTGCCAGTAGTATACTGGGGGATACGCAGTATTTT. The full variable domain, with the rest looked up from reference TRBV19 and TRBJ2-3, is DGGITQSPKYLFRKEGQNVTLSCEQNLNHDAMYWYRQDPGQGLRLIYYSQIVNDFQKGDIAEGYSVSREKKESFPLTVTSAQKNPTAFYLCASSILGDTQYFGPGTRLTVL.

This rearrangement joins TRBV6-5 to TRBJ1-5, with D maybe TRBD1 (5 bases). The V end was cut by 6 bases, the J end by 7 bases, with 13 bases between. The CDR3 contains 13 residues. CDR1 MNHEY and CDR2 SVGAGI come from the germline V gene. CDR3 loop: CASSGGRRQPQHF. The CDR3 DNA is TGTGCCAGCAGCGGGGGACGGAGACAGCCCCAGCATTTT.